Sequencing of this T cell receptor beta chain was carried out in a study of Graves' ophthalmopathy and Graves' hyperthyroidism. Findings and limits, study-wide: Ophthalmopathy versus stable hyperthyroidism: 13-signature model gave 87.88% sensitivity, around 81% specificity.

Ophthalmopathy donors showed moderate-to-severe activity, CAS ≥3, NOSPECS ≥4 and a duration under 3 months. Points on this clonotype: The antigen is not known.

CDR1 and CDR2 (germline): LGHDT, YNNKEL (reference sequence). V gave up 2 bases and J gave up 8 bases, with 10 bases separating them. This CDR3 spans 12 amino acids. RNA transcripts yielded amplified TCR beta CDR3 regions. HTBI primers were employed in first-round RT-PCR, then a second-round multiplex PCR followed. TCRdb reprocessed the multiplex PCR reads with MiXCR, giving one entry per CDR3 protein. This sample has some 750,000 distinct CDR3 sequences; 35% to 50% occur once, and the top ten carry approximately 43%. The sequenced sample was peripheral blood. The receptor was isolated from an adult man with Graves' ophthalmopathy. J is TRBJ2-7 and V is TRBV3-1, with D unclear. CDR3: CASSQNEEKQYF. Here the CDR3 DNA reads TGTGCCAGCAGCCAAAACGAGGAAAAGCAGTACTTC.